This paragraph covers one T cell receptor (beta chain) sequence. The antigen remains undetermined. Here immunoSEQ multiplex PCR was the method, and the copy in TCRdb shows in-frame clones only, minus some. The sample shows more than 100,000 clones, under 95% of them seen only once. Individuals having autoimmune disease history or systemic immunosuppression were not enrolled. Germline CDR1 SGHAT, CDR2 FQNNGV. V trimming: 5 bases; J trimming: 5 bases; junction bases outside the gene matches: 8. This CDR3 has 16 amino acids. This sample is part of a study of OX40 agonist ivuxolimab in advanced cancers. Study details: Patients' therapy was ivuxolimab, an antibody that acts as an agonist of OX40 (CD134).

Findings of the study overall: Which antigen the expanded peripheral T cells recognized is unknown. Dose levels from 0.1 to 3.0 mg/kg saw CD4+ and CD8+ blood T cells expand clonally by week 6.

Source: CD4+ or CD8+ T cells sorted from blood, taken in a trial of the OX40 agonist ivuxolimab. The chain uses TRBV11-2 and TRBJ2-7; 14 bases are a match to TRBD2. This sequence was found in an adult with an advanced solid tumor such as melanoma, head and neck, liver or kidney cancer. DNA of the CDR3: TGTGCCAGCAGCCGACCGACTAGCGGGGGGGCCAACGAGCAGTACTTC. This codes for CASSRPTSGGANEQYF.